This T cell receptor beta chain was found in a study of blood T cells in healthy people across ages. General study findings and limits: Investigators viewed diversity estimates from one million T cells as underestimates, the study reported.

On this clonotype itself: Its antigen remains unidentified.

A second PCR of roughly 6 to 12 cycles used a sample-barcoded 5' primer and a J-beta primer mix. Each TCR beta cDNA got a 12-nucleotide random molecular identifier. Using its own MiXCR run on the 5' RACE reads, TCRdb lists one record per CDR3 protein. This table has fewer than 2,000,000 distinct CDR3 sequences, about 31% appearing once. The CDR3 loop spans 16 amino acids. Germline CDR1 reads MNHNY; CDR2 reads SVGAGI (reference sequence). The ends lost 5 bases at V and 3 bases at J; junction bases unmatched: 9. The sequence came from a young woman in good health. The material sequenced was blood. The chain employs TRBV6-6 and TRBJ1-1, with 10 positions matching TRBD1. The CDR3 sequence: CASSGGTGADDTEAFF. The CDR3 region has the DNA TGTGCCAGCAGTGGCGGGACAGGGGCGGACGACACTGAAGCTTTCTTT.